Each of the 20 T cell receptor beta chains below was sequenced from the same sample in a study of T cell responses to AZD1222 COVID-19 vaccine. TCRdb's table, derived via immunoSEQ multiplex PCR, lists solely in-frame clones and lacks some. The sample has approximately 110,000 clones, around 92% seen once; the top ten hold under 5%. The sample in question was peripheral blood, obtained on day 0 of AZD1222 vaccination. The source of these receptors is an adult in good health.

This clone was recorded only once. This chain connects TRBV28 to TRBJ2-7; D remains ambiguous. From germline, CDR1 is MDHEN and CDR2 SYDVKM. Trimming shortened V by 5 bases and J by 7 bases, and 15 bases separated the two germline ends. The CDR3 spans 13 residues. The CDR3 is CASSPGPAREQYF. Here the CDR3 DNA reads TGTGCCAGCAGTCCCGGGCCAGCTCGGGAGCAGTACTTC.

About this clone: This same CDR3 is encoded by further DNA sequences in the sample. The rearrangement links TRBV30 to TRBJ2-7; unclear D gene. The CDR3 runs to 12 residues. Per germline, CDR1 GTSNPN and CDR2 SVGIG (reference sequence). Trimming removed 0 bases from V and 3 bases from J, with 6 bases in between. In DNA form, the CDR3 reads TGTGCCTGGAGTGTTATAGGCTACGAGCAGTACTTC. Residues: CAWSVIGYEQYF.

This clone was seen only once. The chain couples TRBV10-3 to TRBJ2-1; tentative D call: TRBD2 (6 bases). The germline V and J ends were trimmed by 2 bases and 5 bases, with 16 bases remaining between them. The CDR3 has 16 amino acids. Germline V lookup: CDR1 ENHRY, CDR2 SYGVKD. The CDR3 region is CAISETGRSGDNEQFF. Here the CDR3 DNA reads TGTGCCATCAGTGAGACCGGCCGATCGGGGGACAATGAGCAGTTCTTC.

On this clone: One end of the junction fails to match germline, which may point to a read error. The chain combines TRBV19 with TRBJ1-5, with D perhaps TRBD1 (6 bases). The length of the CDR3 is 12 residues. Germline-derived CDR1 and CDR2 are LNHDA and SQIVND (reference sequence). DNA for the CDR3: TGTGCCAGTAGTATATGGGGGGGGCCCGAGCATTTT. Translating gives CASSIWGGPEHF.

The gene calls are TRBV10-1 and TRBJ2-7; D not certain. The CDR3 runs 13 residues. Germline V gene sequence: CDR1 WNHNN, CDR2 SYGVQD (reference sequence). V gave up 5 bases and J gave up 4 bases, with 12 bases separating them. This CDR3 reads CASSLESGYEQYF. The CDR3 DNA reads as TGCGCCAGCAGTCTAGAATCGGGTTACGAGCAGTACTTC.

The chain employs TRBV28 and TRBJ1-2; D ambiguous. The ends were cut back, 5 bases at V and 6 bases at J, with 16 bases in the middle. The CDR3 runs to 14 residues. CDR1 is MDHEN, CDR2 SYDVKM, per germline. The CDR3 protein is CASSRRFGNDGYTF. For the CDR3, the DNA is TGTGCCAGCAGTAGACGGTTCGGGAATGATGGCTACACCTTC.

CDR3 in amino acids: CASSQGTGKRETQYF. The CDR3 DNA reads TGTGCCAGCAGCCAAGGCACAGGGAAGAGGGAGACCCAGTACTTC. The chain employs TRBV3-1 (or the pseudogene TRBV3-2) and TRBJ2-5; D is perhaps TRBD1 (6 bases). V was clipped by 1 base and J by 5 bases, with 14 bases between them. The CDR3 has 15 residues. Germline CDR1 and CDR2: LGHDT and YNNKEL (reference sequence).

V and J are TRBV7-2 and TRBJ2-7, with 8 bases aligning to TRBD2. J lost 4 bases, V lost 5 bases, and 7 bases had no gene match. This CDR3 has 14 amino acids. Germline-derived CDR1 and CDR2 are SGHTA and FQGNSA. CDR3 amino acids: CASSRGSGGYEQYF. In DNA form, the CDR3 reads TGTGCCAGCAGCCGGGGCAGCGGGGGATACGAGCAGTACTTC.

V usage is TRBV30 and J usage is TRBJ2-5; perhaps TRBD2 as D (6 bases). V was cut by 3 bases and J by 5 bases, with 7 bases left in between. The germline V gene encodes CDR1 GTSNPN and CDR2 SVGIG (reference sequence). The CDR3 has 11 residues. The CDR3 here is CAWREGETQYF. The DNA for the CDR3 is TGTGCCTGGAGGGAGGGGGAGACCCAGTACTTC.

The rearrangement links TRBV10-3 to TRBJ1-1, with D perhaps TRBD1 (5 bases). V was cut by 7 bases and J by 4 bases, with 16 bases left in between. The CDR3 runs 14 residues. The germline V gene has CDR1 ENHRY and CDR2 SYGVKD. CDR3 DNA: TGTGCCATCACGAGAGGGGTTCCGTTCACTGAAGCTTTCTTT. It specifies CAITRGVPFTEAFF.

V gene TRBV5-1 combines with J gene TRBJ1-1; D is uncertain. The CDR3 runs to 13 residues. The germline V gene has CDR1 SGHRS and CDR2 YFSETQ. V lost 0 bases to trimming and J lost 6 bases, with 9 bases between them. The CDR3 DNA reads as TGCGCCAGCAGCTTGGCCTTGGGGTCTGAAGCTTTCTTT. This gives the protein CASSLALGSEAFF.

This chain uses TRBV30 with TRBJ2-2; D unclear. CDR1 and CDR2 from the germline V gene are GTSNPN and SVGIG (reference sequence). The V end lost 3 bases, the J end lost 0 bases, and 8 bases lay between the germline ends. The CDR3 runs to 14 residues. CDR3: CAWSRNANTGELFF. The DNA for the CDR3 is TGTGCCTGGAGCCGAAACGCGAACACCGGGGAGCTGTTTTTT.

The chain has TRBV27 and TRBJ2-7; D gene uncertain. Germline V CDR1 and CDR2: MNHEY, SMNVEV (reference sequence). The CDR3 is made up of 15 amino acids. V gave up 2 bases and J gave up 5 bases, with 16 bases separating them. CDR3 residues: CASSLQSLYPHEQYF. As DNA, the CDR3 is TGTGCCAGCAGTTTACAATCCCTCTACCCCCACGAGCAGTACTTC.

The chain is built from TRBV28 and TRBJ2-7, with D possibly being TRBD1 (5 bases). This CDR3 spans 13 amino acids. Germline CDR1 and CDR2: MDHEN and SYDVKM. DNA of the CDR3: TGTGCTACACTTCGCAGGGTCCTGGGCGAGCAGTACTTC. The encoded protein is CATLRRVLGEQYF.

This clone was seen a handful of times. This sequence joins TRBV7-2 and TRBJ2-6, with TRBD2 identical over 12 bases. CDR1 is SGHTA, CDR2 FQGNSA, per germline. The CDR3 contains 18 residues. The J segment lost 2 bases and the V segment lost 3 bases, leaving 5 bases of the junction unmatched. The CDR3 region is CASSLDLAGGPGANVLTF. CDR3 in DNA: TGTGCCAGCAGCTTGGACCTAGCGGGGGGGCCTGGGGCCAACGTCCTGACTTTC.

V is TRBV29-1 and J is TRBJ1-2; D may be TRBD1 (6 bases). This CDR3 has 13 residues. The germline CDR1 and CDR2 sequences are SQVTM and ANQGSEA. V lost 3 bases, J lost 6 bases, and 14 bases lay in between. CDR3 in amino acids: CSVDSQTGDGYTF. In DNA, the CDR3 is TGCAGCGTTGATAGTCAGACAGGCGATGGCTACACCTTC.

This chain links TRBV4-3 with TRBJ2-7; the D call may be TRBD1 or TRBD2 (5 bases each). In germline, CDR1 is LGHNA, CDR2 YSLEER. Trimming shortened V by 5 bases and J by 5 bases, and 16 bases separated the two germline ends. The CDR3 is 14 amino acids. CDR3 sequence: CASSTIPGTDEQYF. DNA of the CDR3: TGCGCCAGCAGCACGATCCCCGGGACCGACGAGCAGTACTTC.

The V gene is TRBV19, the J gene TRBJ2-2; 10 positions match TRBD1. The ends lost 8 bases at V and 5 bases at J; junction bases unmatched: 11. This CDR3 spans 16 amino acids. Looked up from germline, CDR1 is LNHDA and CDR2 is SQIVND (reference sequence). The CDR3 loop is CASGTGALGSTGELFF. In nucleotides, the CDR3 is TGTGCCAGTGGGACAGGGGCCCTCGGTAGTACCGGGGAGCTGTTTTTT.

The chain combines TRBV19 with TRBJ1-2, with D possibly matching TRBD1 (5 bases). V was cut by 6 bases and J by 4 bases, with 12 bases left in between. CDR1 is LNHDA and CDR2 is SQIVND in the germline V gene (reference sequence). The length of the CDR3 is 13 residues. The CDR3 protein is CASSRDASYGYTF. Written as DNA, the CDR3 is TGTGCCAGTAGCAGGGACGCGAGCTATGGCTACACCTTC.

A single count supports this clone. The chain employs TRBV5-1 and TRBJ2-1; unclear D gene. V lost 6 bases and J lost 9, with 16 bases in between. CDR1 SGHRS and CDR2 YFSETQ come from the germline V gene. This CDR3 comprises 13 residues. DNA for the CDR3: TGCGCCAGCAAGGTGGGCCAAACTACTGAGCAGTTCTTC. Protein product: CASKVGQTTEQFF.